The entry below describes one T cell receptor beta chain. The sample comes from a study of T-cell memory formation after mild COVID-19. Sample barcodes and UMIs were carried by the TCR alpha and TCR beta cDNA libraries that 5'RACE generated with constant-segment primers. A single record per CDR3 protein comes from TCRdb applying MiXCR to the 5' RACE reads. The table records some 440,000 distinct CDR3 sequences, 20% to 30% of them present only once. The CDR3 is 13 amino acids. The germline V gene encodes CDR1 GTSNPN and CDR2 SVGIG (reference sequence). The junction had 3 bases not matched to a gene; V was cut back by 2 bases and J by 4 bases.

V is TRBV30 and J is TRBJ2-7; 9 nucleotides match TRBD1. Sequenced sample: PBMCs or a T cell subset sorted from them (not recorded which). The sequence was obtained from an adult woman who had mild COVID-19 (a few samples of this study predate the infection). Cell type and time point are not known. CDR3 amino acids: CAWSTGQGYEQYF. The CDR3 region has the DNA TGTGCCTGGAGTACGGGACAGGGATACGAGCAGTACTTC.